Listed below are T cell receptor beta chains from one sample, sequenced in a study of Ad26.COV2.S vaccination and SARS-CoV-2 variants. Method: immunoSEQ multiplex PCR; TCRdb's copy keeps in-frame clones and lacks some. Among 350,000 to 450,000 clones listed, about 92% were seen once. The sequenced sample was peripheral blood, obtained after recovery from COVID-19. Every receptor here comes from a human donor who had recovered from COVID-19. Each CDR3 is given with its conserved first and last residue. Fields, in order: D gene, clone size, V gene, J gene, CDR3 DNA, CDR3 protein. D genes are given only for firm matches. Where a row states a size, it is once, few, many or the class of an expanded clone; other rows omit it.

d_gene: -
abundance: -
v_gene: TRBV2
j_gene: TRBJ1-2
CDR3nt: TGTGCCAGCAGTGAGGGCAGGCAGTATGGCTACACCTTC
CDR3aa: CASSEGRQYGYTF

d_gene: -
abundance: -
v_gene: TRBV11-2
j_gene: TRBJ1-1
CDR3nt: TGTGCCAGCAGCTTTAGCCAGGGTACCACTGAAGCTTTCTTT
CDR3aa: CASSFSQGTTEAFF

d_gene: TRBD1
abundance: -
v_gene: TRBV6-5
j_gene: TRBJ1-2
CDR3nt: TGTGCCAGCAGTTACTCGGCCAGGGGGAACTATGGCTACACCTTC
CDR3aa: CASSYSARGNYGYTF

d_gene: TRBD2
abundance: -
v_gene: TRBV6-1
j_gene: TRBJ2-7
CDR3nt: TGTGCCAGCAGTGAAGAGCGGGGGGGCCCCTACGAGCAGTACTTC
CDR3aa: CASSEERGGPYEQYF

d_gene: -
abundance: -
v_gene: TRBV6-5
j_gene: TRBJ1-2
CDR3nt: TGTGCCAGCAGTTCGGGGCCCCTGGGTGGCTACACCTTC
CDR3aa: CASSSGPLGGYTF

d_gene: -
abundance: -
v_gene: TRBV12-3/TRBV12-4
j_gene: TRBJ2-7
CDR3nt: TGTGCCAGCAGCGGTATCCCCTACGAGCAGTACTTC
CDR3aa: CASSGIPYEQYF

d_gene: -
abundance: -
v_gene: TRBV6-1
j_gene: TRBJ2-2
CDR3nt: TGTGCCAGCAGTGAAGCGGAGGGGAACACCGGGGAGCTGTTTTTT
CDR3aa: CASSEAEGNTGELFF

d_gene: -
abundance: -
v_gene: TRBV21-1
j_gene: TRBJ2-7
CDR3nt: TGTGCCAGCAGCAAAACCAGGGTATGGCTCCGACCCTACGAGCAGTACTTC
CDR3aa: CASSKTRVWLRPYEQYF

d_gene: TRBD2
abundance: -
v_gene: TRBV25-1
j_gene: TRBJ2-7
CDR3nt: TGTGCCAGCAGTGAATTTGGGGGAGGGTCTCTAATCTCCTACGAGCAGTACTTC
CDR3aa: CASSEFGGGSLISYEQYF

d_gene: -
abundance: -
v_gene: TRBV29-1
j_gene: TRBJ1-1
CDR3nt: TGCAGCGTGGGTACAGGGAGTCCGCCAGAAGCTTTCTTT
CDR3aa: CSVGTGSPPEAFF

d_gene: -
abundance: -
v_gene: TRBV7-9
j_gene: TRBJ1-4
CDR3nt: TGTGCCAGCAGTTCTACAACTAATGAAAAACTGTTTTTT
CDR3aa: CASSSTTNEKLFF

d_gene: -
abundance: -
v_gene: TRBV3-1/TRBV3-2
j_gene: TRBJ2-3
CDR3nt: TGTGCCAGCAGCCAATTGATCCAGAGCACAGATACGCAGTATTTT
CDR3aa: CASSQLIQSTDTQYF

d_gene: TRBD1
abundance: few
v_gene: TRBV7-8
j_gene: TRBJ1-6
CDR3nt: TGTGCCAGCAGCCTACGGACAGGGAATAATTCACCCCTCCACTTT
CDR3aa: CASSLRTGNNSPLHF

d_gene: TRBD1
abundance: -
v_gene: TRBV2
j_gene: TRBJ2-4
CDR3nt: TGTGCCAGCACCTCGGGGCGGACAGGGGAAAACATTCAGTACTTC
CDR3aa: CASTSGRTGENIQYF

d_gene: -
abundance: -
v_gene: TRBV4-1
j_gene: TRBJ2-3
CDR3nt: TGCGCCAGCAGCCAAGATCGCACAGATACGCAGTATTTT
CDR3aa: CASSQDRTDTQYF

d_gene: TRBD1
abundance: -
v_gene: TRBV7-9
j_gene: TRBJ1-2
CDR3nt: TGTGCCAATGAGGACAGGTCCCTGAGAGGTGGCTACACCTTC
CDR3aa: CANEDRSLRGGYTF